This TCR beta chain originates from a study of sequential checkpoint blockade in melanoma. Study overall: Matched biopsies came pretreatment and at week 13 for about two dozen patients.

Sequencing used immunoSEQ multiplex PCR; TCRdb keeps in-frame clones, though not all of them. The sample shows more than 5,500 clones, approximately 20% of them seen only once. Germline V gene lookup returns CDR1 SQVTM and CDR2 ANQGSEA. The V and J ends lost 1 base and 3 bases, in that order; junction bases with no gene match: 3. CDR3 length equals 15 residues. The treatment: randomized to nivolumab then ipilimumab (arm A) or the reverse (arm B). J is TRBJ2-6 and V is TRBV29-1; 7 nucleotides align to TRBD1. The starting material was tumor tissue (inferred from file names), obtained from a patient given nivolumab and ipilimumab in sequence. The clonotype comes from a human donor with melanoma. In DNA, the CDR3 is TGCAGCGTTGAAGGAGGGGGCAATGGGGCCAACGTCCTGACTTTC. Protein: CSVEGGGNGANVLTF.